This T cell receptor beta chain was obtained from a study of a mutant IDH1 vaccine in newly diagnosed glioma (dated by TCRdb to the early 2020s). The study in broad terms: Vaccination was initiated 4-6 weeks after radiotherapy alone, or concurrently with temozolomide cycles in the chemotherapy-containing groups. Peripheral blood samples were drawn at six visits, namely V03 (baseline), V05, V07, V10, V12 and V13. Before enrollment, most patients had been given radiochemotherapy with temozolomide as standard therapy, while the rest had received either radiotherapy alone or temozolomide alone. Visit V12 was the week-35 safety follow-up and visit V13 was the week-47 end of study. Of the 25 to 40 treated patients, around 60% were male and 37.5% were female, and the mean age was approximately 37 years. For exploratory analyses, longitudinal TCRB deep sequencing was carried out in around 24 treated patients wherever samples were available. What the work shows at the level of the full study, not this receptor alone: Availability determined which PBMC samples were chosen for TCRB deep sequencing. Immune responses induced by the vaccine were seen in approximately 92% of patients across multiple MHC alleles. The authors noted that analyses of patient blood samples could not be reproduced because of sample limitations. Changes in the top peripheral T cell clonotypes picked up by TCRB sequencing did not appear to be linked to pseudoprogression.

This clone came up a few times. The specificity of this receptor is unknown. Qualities for individual bases were not recorded, and no much larger clone is one base off. Library creation used the immunoSEQ multiplex PCR assay. Following the manufacturer's protocol, the hsTCRB Kit was used to amplify rearranged TCR beta chain sequences. TCRB libraries were sequenced on an Illumina MiSeq. As for the original processing: Demultiplexing, trimming and gene mapping were performed with the kit vendor's proprietary platform. The clones in this table, taken by TCRdb from immuneACCESS, are in-frame only. Not every clone is retained; where verified, under half of the shortfall comes from an unresolved V gene, and the cause of the rest is unknown. The D gene and trimming were derived from the DNA, and the V and J assignments and clone size from that table. This sample gives around 70,000 clones in total; approximately 88% of them show up just once. 12% of the sample belongs to the ten largest clones.

Reading the label with the study, this specimen's time point is: week 35, safety follow-up. A 20-mer mutant IDH1 peptide at 300 micrograms in Montanide made up each vaccine dose, which was injected subcutaneously together with topical imiquimod. Patients received eight vaccinations in weeks 1, 3, 5, 7, 11, 15, 19 and 23, corresponding to visits V03 through V10. Newly diagnosed WHO grade 3 or 4 IDH1-mutant astrocytomas showing loss of nuclear ATRX were present in the donors. The samples were drawn from NOA16, a multicentre, single-arm, open-label phase I trial in Germany that tested a mutant IDH1 peptide vaccine in humans for the first time. The DNeasy Blood and Tissue Kit was used to extract genomic DNA from EDTA blood for TCRB sequencing. From the cysteine through the phenylalanine, the CDR3 covers 10 amino acids. CDR3 DNA only is kept here, 30 bases in frame from base 1. V and J are truncated by 8 bases and 10 bases respectively, leaving an intervening sequence of 11 bases. From a lookup of the germline V gene, CDR1 and CDR2 are MGHDK and SYGVNS.

The input for sequencing was PBMCs, taken from a glioma patient whose treatment included an IDH1 peptide vaccine. This sequence uses TRBV25-1 and TRBJ1-1; the D gene identity is not certain. This receptor was obtained from a man aged 18 to 30 with glioma. CDR3 region: CASGGRRAFF. Read as DNA, the sequence is TGTGCCAGCGGAGGCCGGAGAGCTTTCTTT.